This T cell receptor beta chain was profiled in a study of monozygotic twins with inflammatory bowel disease. The CDR3 loop spans 15 amino acids. Each UMI harboured a 6-nucleotide sample barcode and was appended via template switching. TCRdb reprocessed the 5' RACE reads; each CDR3 protein has one entry and no DNA is given. This repertoire includes 330,000 or so distinct CDR3 sequences. Broader study findings: TCRbeta inverse Simpson diversity was decreased in IBD patients versus healthy co-twins. No one strong IBD-associated signal or clonotype was supported.

Concerning this clonotype: Its antigen is undetermined.

The sequenced sample consisted of blood. This rearrangement joins TRBV12-3 or TRBV12-4 to TRBJ2-7; lacking DNA, the TRBD2 call made by TCRdb goes unchecked. The receptor's source is a human donor with ulcerative colitis or Crohn's disease, or a healthy co-twin of an affected twin (not recorded which). The CDR3 spells CASATGAPELYEQYF.